This T cell receptor beta chain was identified in a study of T cell responses to AZD1222 COVID-19 vaccine. Study-wide points: White British people made up most donors, females outnumbered males, and clonal diversity was possibly underestimated. Just a handful of people given AZD1222 tested seropositive at baseline.

The ends were cut back, 2 bases at V and 0 bases at J, with 1 base in the middle. Germline CDR1 and CDR2: LGHNT and FRNRAP. The length of the CDR3 is 13 residues. TCRdb's table, derived via immunoSEQ multiplex PCR, lists solely in-frame clones and lacks some. The sample contains some 170,000 clones, about nine tenths of which appear only once. On this clone itself: Its antigen is as yet unknown.

This rearrangement joins TRBV12-5 to TRBJ2-2; D call uncertain. The sequence was collected from an adult who received the MenACWY meningococcal vaccine as a control. The sequencing here drew on peripheral blood, taken 28 days after the second dose of the MenACWY control vaccine. Here the CDR3 reads CASGLPNTGELFF. The CDR3 bases are TGTGCTAGTGGTTTGCCGAACACCGGGGAGCTGTTTTTT.